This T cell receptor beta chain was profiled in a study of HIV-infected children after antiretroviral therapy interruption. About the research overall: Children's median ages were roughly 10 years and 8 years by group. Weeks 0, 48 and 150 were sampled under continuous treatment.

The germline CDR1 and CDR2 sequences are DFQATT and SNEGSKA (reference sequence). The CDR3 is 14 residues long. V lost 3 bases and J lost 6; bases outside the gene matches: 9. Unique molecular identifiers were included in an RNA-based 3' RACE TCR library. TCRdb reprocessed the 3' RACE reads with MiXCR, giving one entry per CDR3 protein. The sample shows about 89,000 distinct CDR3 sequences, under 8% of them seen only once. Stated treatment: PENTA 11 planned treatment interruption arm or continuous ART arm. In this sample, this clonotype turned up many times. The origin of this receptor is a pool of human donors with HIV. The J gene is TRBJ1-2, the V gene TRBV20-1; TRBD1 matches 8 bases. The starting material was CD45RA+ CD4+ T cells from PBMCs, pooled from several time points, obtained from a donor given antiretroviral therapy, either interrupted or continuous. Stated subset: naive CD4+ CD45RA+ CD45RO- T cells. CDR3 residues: CSASGLTGANGYTF. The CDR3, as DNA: TGCAGTGCTAGTGGCCTGACAGGGGCGAATGGCTACACCTTC.